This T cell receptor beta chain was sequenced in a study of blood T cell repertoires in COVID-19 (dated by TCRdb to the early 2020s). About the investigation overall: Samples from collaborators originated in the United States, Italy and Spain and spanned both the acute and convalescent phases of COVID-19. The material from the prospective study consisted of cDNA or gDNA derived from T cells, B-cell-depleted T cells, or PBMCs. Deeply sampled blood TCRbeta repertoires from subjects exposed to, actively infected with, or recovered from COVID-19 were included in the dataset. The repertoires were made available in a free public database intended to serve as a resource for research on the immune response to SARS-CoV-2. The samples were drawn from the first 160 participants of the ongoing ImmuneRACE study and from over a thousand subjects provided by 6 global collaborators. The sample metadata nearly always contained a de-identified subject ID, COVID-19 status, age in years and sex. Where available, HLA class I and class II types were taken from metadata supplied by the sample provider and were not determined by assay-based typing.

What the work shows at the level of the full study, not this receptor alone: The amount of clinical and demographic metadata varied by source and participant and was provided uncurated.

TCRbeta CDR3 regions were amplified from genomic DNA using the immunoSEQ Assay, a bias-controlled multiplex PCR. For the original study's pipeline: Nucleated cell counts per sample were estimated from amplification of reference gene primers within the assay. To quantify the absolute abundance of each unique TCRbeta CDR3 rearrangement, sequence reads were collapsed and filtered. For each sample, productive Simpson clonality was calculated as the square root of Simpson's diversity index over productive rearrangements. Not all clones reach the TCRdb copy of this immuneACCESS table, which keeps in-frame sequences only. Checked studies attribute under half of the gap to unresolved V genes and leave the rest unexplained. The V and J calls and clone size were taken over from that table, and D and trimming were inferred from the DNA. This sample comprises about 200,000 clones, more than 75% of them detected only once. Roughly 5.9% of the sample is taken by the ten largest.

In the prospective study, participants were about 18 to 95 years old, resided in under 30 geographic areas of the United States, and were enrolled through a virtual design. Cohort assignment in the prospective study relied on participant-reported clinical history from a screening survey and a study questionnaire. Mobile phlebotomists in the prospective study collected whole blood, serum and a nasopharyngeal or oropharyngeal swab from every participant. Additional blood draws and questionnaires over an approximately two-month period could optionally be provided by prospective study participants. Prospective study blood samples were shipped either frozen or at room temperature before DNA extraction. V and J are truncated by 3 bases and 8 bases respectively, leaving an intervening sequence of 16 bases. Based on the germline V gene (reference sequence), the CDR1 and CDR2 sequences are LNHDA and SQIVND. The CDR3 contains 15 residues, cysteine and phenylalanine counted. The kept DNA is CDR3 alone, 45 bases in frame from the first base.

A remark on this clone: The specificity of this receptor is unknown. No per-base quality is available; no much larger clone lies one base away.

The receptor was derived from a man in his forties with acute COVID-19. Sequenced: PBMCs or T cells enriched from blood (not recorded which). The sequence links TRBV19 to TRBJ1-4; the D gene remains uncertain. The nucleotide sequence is TGTGCCAGTAGTATGGCAGTGTTGGTGGAGGAAAAACTGTTTTTT. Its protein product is CASSMAVLVEEKLFF. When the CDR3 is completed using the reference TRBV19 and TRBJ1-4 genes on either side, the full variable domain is DGGITQSPKYLFRKEGQNVTLSCEQNLNHDAMYWYRQDPGQGLRLIYYSQIVNDFQKGDIAEGYSVSREKKESFPLTVTSAQKNPTAFYLCASSMAVLVEEKLFFGSGTQLSVL.